What follows is one T cell receptor beta chain and its context. As yet, its antigen is unknown. The ends lost 2 bases at V and 5 bases at J; junction bases unmatched: 5. Germline V lookup: CDR1 DFQATT, CDR2 SNEGSKA (reference sequence). This CDR3 comprises 14 residues. This entry comes from a study of response to subunit inactivated influenza vaccine. Study outcomes and limitations: After each seasonal influenza vaccination, few new T cells are recruited, the authors suggested.

TCRdb recomputed calls from the RT-PCR reads with MiXCR, one row per CDR3 protein. Here the sample spans 550,000 to 800,000 distinct CDR3 sequences, about a sixth being singletons. The material was PBMCs from blood, obtained 11 to 12 days after vaccination. The sequence was collected from a man aged 50 to 60 who received an inactivated influenza vaccine. The rearrangement links TRBV20-1 to TRBJ2-5; 10 positions match TRBD2. The CDR3 nucleotides are TGCAGTGCTAGACTAGCGGGAGACTTGGAGACCCAGTACTTC. Residues: CSARLAGDLETQYF.